This T cell receptor (beta chain) was captured by sequencing in a study of blood T cell repertoires in COVID-19. The germline gives CDR1 SGHNT, CDR2 YYREEE (reference sequence). The CDR3 runs to 17 residues. V was clipped by 3 bases and J by 2 bases; unmatched bases: 6. Source study methods: Researchers report that nucleated cell counts were estimated from reference gene primer amplification. The assay was immunoSEQ multiplex PCR, and TCRdb's table has in-frame clones only and misses some. The DNA gave D and trimming, while V, J and clone size come from that table. Of some 120,000 clones in the sample, about 88% were seen once.

Sequencing used peripheral blood. The sequence was collected from a man aged 45 to 65 with active COVID-19. J is TRBJ2-6 and V is TRBV5-4; 9 positions agree with TRBD1. DNA for the CDR3: TGTGCCAGCAGCTCCTACAGGGGGCGTGCTGGGGCCAACGTCCTGACTTTC. This translates into CASSSYRGRAGANVLTF.